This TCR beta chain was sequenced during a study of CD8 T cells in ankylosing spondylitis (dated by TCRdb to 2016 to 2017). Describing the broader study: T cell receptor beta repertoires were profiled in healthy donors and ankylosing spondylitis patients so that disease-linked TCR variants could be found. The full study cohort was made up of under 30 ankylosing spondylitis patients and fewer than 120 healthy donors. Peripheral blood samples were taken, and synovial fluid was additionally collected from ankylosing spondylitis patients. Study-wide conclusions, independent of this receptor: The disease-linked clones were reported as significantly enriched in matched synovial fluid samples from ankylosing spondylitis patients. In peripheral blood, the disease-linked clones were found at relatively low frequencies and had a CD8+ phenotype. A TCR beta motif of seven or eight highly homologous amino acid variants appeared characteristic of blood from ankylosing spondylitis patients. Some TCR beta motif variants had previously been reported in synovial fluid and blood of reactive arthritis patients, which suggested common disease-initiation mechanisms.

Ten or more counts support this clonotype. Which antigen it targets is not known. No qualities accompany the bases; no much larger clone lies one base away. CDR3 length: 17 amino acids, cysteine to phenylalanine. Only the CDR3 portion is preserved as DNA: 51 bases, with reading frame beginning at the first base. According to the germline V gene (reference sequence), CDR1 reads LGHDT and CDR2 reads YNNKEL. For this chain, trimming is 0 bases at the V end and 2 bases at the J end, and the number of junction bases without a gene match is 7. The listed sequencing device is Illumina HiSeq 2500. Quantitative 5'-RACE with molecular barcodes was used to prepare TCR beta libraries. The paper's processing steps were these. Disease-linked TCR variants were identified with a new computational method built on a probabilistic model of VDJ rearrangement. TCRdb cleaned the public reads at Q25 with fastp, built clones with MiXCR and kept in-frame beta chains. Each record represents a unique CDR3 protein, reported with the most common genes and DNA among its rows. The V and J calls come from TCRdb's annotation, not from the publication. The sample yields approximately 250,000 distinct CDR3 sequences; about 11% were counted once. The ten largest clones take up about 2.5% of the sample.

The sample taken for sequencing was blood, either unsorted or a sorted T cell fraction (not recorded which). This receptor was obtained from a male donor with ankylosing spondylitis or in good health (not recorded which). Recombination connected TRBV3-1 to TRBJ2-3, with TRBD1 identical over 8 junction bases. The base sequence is TGTGCCAGCAGCCAAGATTCAGGGGGCTCATACACAGATACGCAGTATTTT. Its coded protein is CASSQDSGGSYTDTQYF.